Sequencing of this TCR beta chain was carried out in a study of T cell responses to AZD1222 COVID-19 vaccine. General study points: White British ancestry dominated among donors, who included more females, and clonal diversity was possibly underestimated. Seropositivity was recorded at baseline in only 6 or 7 AZD1222 recipients. Unmutated variant regions are reportedly the target of nearly half of TCRs that are spike-specific. No day 14 peak samples; only post-peak repertoires were characterized.

Profiling relied on immunoSEQ multiplex PCR, and the TCRdb table lists in-frame clones only, not all of them. In the table there are about 55,000 clones, 80% to 90% of which are singletons. About this clone: Its antigen is unknown.

This receptor was identified in an adult in good health. Sample: peripheral blood, taken on day 0 of AZD1222 vaccination.

CDR3 protein: CASSGTGSHYGYTF. The CDR3 bases are TGTGCCAGCAGTGGGACAGGGTCCCACTATGGCTACACCTTC. The gene calls are TRBV9 and TRBJ1-2, with 9 bases aligning to TRBD1. Losses at the gene ends were 5 bases for V and 3 bases for J; bases not matched to a gene: 5. Germline V CDR1 and CDR2: SGDLS, YYNGEE. CDR3 length: 14 residues.